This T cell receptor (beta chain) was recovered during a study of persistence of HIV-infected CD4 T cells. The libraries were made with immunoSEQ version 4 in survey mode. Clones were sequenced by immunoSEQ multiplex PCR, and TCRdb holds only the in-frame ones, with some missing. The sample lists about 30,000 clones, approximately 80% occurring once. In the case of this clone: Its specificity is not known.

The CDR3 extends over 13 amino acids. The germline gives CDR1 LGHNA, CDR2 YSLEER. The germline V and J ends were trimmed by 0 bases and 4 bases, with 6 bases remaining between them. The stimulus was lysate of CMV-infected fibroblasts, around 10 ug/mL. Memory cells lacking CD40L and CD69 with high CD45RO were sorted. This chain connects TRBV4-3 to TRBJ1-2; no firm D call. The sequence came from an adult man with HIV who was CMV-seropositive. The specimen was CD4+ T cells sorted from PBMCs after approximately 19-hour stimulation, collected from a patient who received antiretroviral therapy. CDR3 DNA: TGCGCCAGCAGCCAAGATCCTACCTATGGCTACACCTTC. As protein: CASSQDPTYGYTF.